These T cell receptor beta chains were read from a single sample in a study of T cells after yellow fever vaccination. TCRdb fed the 5' RACE reads into MiXCR, producing one record per CDR3 protein. The sample contains some 120,000 distinct CDR3 sequences, roughly 8.9% of which appear only once. This sample comprised CD8+ T cells sorted from PBMCs, obtained 45 days after the yellow fever booster vaccination. Every receptor here comes from a man aged 25 to 40 who received the YFV17D yellow fever vaccine. Each CDR3 is given with its conserved first and last residue. The order of the fields is CDR3 DNA, CDR3 protein, D gene, clone size, J gene, V gene. A D gene is named only where the DNA matches it firmly. Size is stated for part of the rows, as once, few or many counts, or as a class when the clone is expanded.

cdr3_nt: TGCAGCGCTGGACCTGGCAATGAGCAGTTCTTC; cdr3_aa: CSAGPGNEQFF; d_call: .; clone_size: few; j_call: TRBJ2-1; v_call: TRBV29-1
cdr3_nt: TGTGCCAGCAGCCAAGCGGGACTAGCGTACGAGCAGTACTTC; cdr3_aa: CASSQAGLAYEQYF; d_call: TRBD2; clone_size: few; j_call: TRBJ2-7; v_call: TRBV3-1
cdr3_nt: TGTGCCAGCAGGAGGGCTAGCGAACAAGAGACCCAGTACTTC; cdr3_aa: CASRRASEQETQYF; d_call: .; clone_size: many; j_call: TRBJ2-5; v_call: TRBV28
cdr3_nt: TGCAGCGTTGCGCGGGAGTTTTTAGATACGCAGTATTTT; cdr3_aa: CSVAREFLDTQYF; d_call: TRBD2; clone_size: many; j_call: TRBJ2-3; v_call: TRBV29-1
cdr3_nt: TGCGCCAGCAGCTTGGCCGGGTCAATCCAAAGGCCCAATGAGCAGTTCTTC; cdr3_aa: CASSLAGSIQRPNEQFF; d_call: .; clone_size: few; j_call: TRBJ2-1; v_call: TRBV5-1
cdr3_nt: TGTGCCAGCAGTCGGCTAGCGGGGTACAATGAGCAGTTCTTC; cdr3_aa: CASSRLAGYNEQFF; d_call: TRBD2; clone_size: few; j_call: TRBJ2-1; v_call: TRBV2
cdr3_nt: TGTGCCAGCAGTTTTCTAGCGTCGTACCAAGAGACCCAGTACTTC; cdr3_aa: CASSFLASYQETQYF; d_call: .; clone_size: .; j_call: TRBJ2-5; v_call: TRBV12-3/TRBV12-4
cdr3_nt: TGTGCCAGCAGCCAGGGACAAAACCATGAGCAGTTCTTC; cdr3_aa: CASSQGQNHEQFF; d_call: .; clone_size: many; j_call: TRBJ2-1; v_call: TRBV3-1
cdr3_nt: TGTGCCAGCACAAGACTAGCGGACTACAATGAGCAGTTCTTC; cdr3_aa: CASTRLADYNEQFF; d_call: TRBD2; clone_size: many; j_call: TRBJ2-1; v_call: TRBV12-3/TRBV12-4
cdr3_nt: TGTGCCAGCAGTTACTCGATCGACAATGAGCAGTTCTTC; cdr3_aa: CASSYSIDNEQFF; d_call: .; clone_size: few; j_call: TRBJ2-1; v_call: TRBV6-5
cdr3_nt: TGTGCCAGCAGTTATGAGAGAAGCGGGCATAGCAATCAGCCCCAGCATTTT; cdr3_aa: CASSYERSGHSNQPQHF; d_call: .; clone_size: .; j_call: TRBJ1-5; v_call: TRBV6-2/TRBV6-3
cdr3_nt: TGCAGTGCTACTTCCGGAGAGCGGGAGGCCACTACTAACACCGGGGAGCTGTTTTTT; cdr3_aa: CSATSGEREATTNTGELFF; d_call: TRBD2; clone_size: .; j_call: TRBJ2-2; v_call: TRBV20-1
cdr3_nt: TGCAGTGCCTCAGCCCCCGGACACAGCTCCTACAATGAGCAGTTCTTC; cdr3_aa: CSASAPGHSSYNEQFF; d_call: .; clone_size: many; j_call: TRBJ2-1; v_call: TRBV20-1
cdr3_nt: TGTGCCAGCAGCCCTGAGGGGCTTTCCTACAATGAGCAGTTCTTC; cdr3_aa: CASSPEGLSYNEQFF; d_call: .; clone_size: many; j_call: TRBJ2-1; v_call: TRBV5-6
cdr3_nt: TGCAGTGCTTTTAGCGGGACCTACGAGCAGTACTTC; cdr3_aa: CSAFSGTYEQYF; d_call: TRBD2; clone_size: many; j_call: TRBJ2-7; v_call: TRBV20-1
cdr3_nt: TGCAGTGCAAGGACCCTAAGTTCCCACAATGAGCAGTTCTTC; cdr3_aa: CSARTLSSHNEQFF; d_call: .; clone_size: few; j_call: TRBJ2-1; v_call: TRBV20-1
cdr3_nt: TGTGCCAGCAGTTTAGCCGGTTTCCTTTACGAGCAGTACTTC; cdr3_aa: CASSLAGFLYEQYF; d_call: .; clone_size: few; j_call: TRBJ2-7; v_call: TRBV28
cdr3_nt: TGCAGTGTTGCCCCCGCTAGCGCCCAAGAGACCCAGTACTTC; cdr3_aa: CSVAPASAQETQYF; d_call: .; clone_size: .; j_call: TRBJ2-5; v_call: TRBV20-1
cdr3_nt: TGTGCCAGCAGCTTAGCCGGGATAGCCGTCTCCTACGAGCAGTACTTC; cdr3_aa: CASSLAGIAVSYEQYF; d_call: .; clone_size: many; j_call: TRBJ2-7; v_call: TRBV7-2
cdr3_nt: TGTGCCAGCAGTCCCGGGACAGCGGGAGAGCAGTACTTC; cdr3_aa: CASSPGTAGEQYF; d_call: .; clone_size: few; j_call: TRBJ2-7; v_call: TRBV28
cdr3_nt: TGTGCCAGCAGCCCGATGAGCCCACGATCGGGACTAGCGGGAGGAGTCACCGGGGAGCTGTTTTTT; cdr3_aa: CASSPMSPRSGLAGGVTGELFF; d_call: TRBD2; clone_size: many; j_call: TRBJ2-2; v_call: TRBV4-2
cdr3_nt: TGTGCCAGCAGCGTAGAACAGGGGATGGATACGCAGTATTTT; cdr3_aa: CASSVEQGMDTQYF; d_call: TRBD1; clone_size: many; j_call: TRBJ2-3; v_call: TRBV9
cdr3_nt: TGCGCCAGCAGCTTGGCCTCTTCCACAGATACGCAGTATTTT; cdr3_aa: CASSLASSTDTQYF; d_call: .; clone_size: few; j_call: TRBJ2-3; v_call: TRBV5-1
cdr3_nt: TGTGCCAGCAGCCAACCGGGACGGGCTGGCGAGCAGTACTTC; cdr3_aa: CASSQPGRAGEQYF; d_call: .; clone_size: few; j_call: TRBJ2-7; v_call: TRBV5-6
cdr3_nt: TGCGCCAGCAGCCAAGAGGGAGTCGGGGGCTATAATTCACCCCTCCACTTT; cdr3_aa: CASSQEGVGGYNSPLHF; d_call: .; clone_size: many; j_call: TRBJ1-6; v_call: TRBV4-3
cdr3_nt: TGTGCCAGCACCGCGGGGACAACCTACAATGAGCAGTTCTTC; cdr3_aa: CASTAGTTYNEQFF; d_call: .; clone_size: many; j_call: TRBJ2-1; v_call: TRBV6-1
cdr3_nt: TGTGCCAGCAGCTTAGCGCCCTCGAAGGAGCAGTACTTC; cdr3_aa: CASSLAPSKEQYF; d_call: .; clone_size: many; j_call: TRBJ2-7; v_call: TRBV7-2
cdr3_nt: TGCGCCAGCAGTGAGTTGACTAGCGGGAGTGCCAAGGGTGAGCAGTTCTTC; cdr3_aa: CASSELTSGSAKGEQFF; d_call: TRBD2; clone_size: many; j_call: TRBJ2-1; v_call: TRBV10-2
cdr3_nt: TGTGCCAGCAGTCAGGACAGGGCGACCCAGCATTTT; cdr3_aa: CASSQDRATQHF; d_call: TRBD1; clone_size: many; j_call: TRBJ1-5; v_call: TRBV6-2/TRBV6-3
cdr3_nt: TGTGCCAGCAGTCTGGCAGCATATAGCAATCAGCCCCAGCATTTT; cdr3_aa: CASSLAAYSNQPQHF; d_call: .; clone_size: many; j_call: TRBJ1-5; v_call: TRBV27
cdr3_nt: TGTGCCACCAGTGATCAGACAGGGACGGATGAGCAGTTCTTC; cdr3_aa: CATSDQTGTDEQFF; d_call: TRBD1; clone_size: many; j_call: TRBJ2-1; v_call: TRBV24-1
cdr3_nt: TGTGCCACCCTATTAATGGGTGAGCAGTTCTTC; cdr3_aa: CATLLMGEQFF; d_call: .; clone_size: many; j_call: TRBJ2-1; v_call: TRBV15
cdr3_nt: TGCGCCAGCAGCCCAACGTGGGCTGACCAAGAGACCCAGTACTTC; cdr3_aa: CASSPTWADQETQYF; d_call: .; clone_size: many; j_call: TRBJ2-5; v_call: TRBV4-3
cdr3_nt: TGTGCCAGCAGTGCTGGGGCGTTGGGCAATCAGCCCCAGCATTTT; cdr3_aa: CASSAGALGNQPQHF; d_call: .; clone_size: many; j_call: TRBJ1-5; v_call: TRBV7-9
cdr3_nt: TGTGCCAGCAGCTCGGGGGGGAGTGGGCGAGAGACCCAGTACTTC; cdr3_aa: CASSSGGSGRETQYF; d_call: TRBD2; clone_size: many; j_call: TRBJ2-5; v_call: TRBV7-9
cdr3_nt: TGCGCCAGCAGTTGGACTAGCGGGTCCAGGACCTACGAGCAGTACTTC; cdr3_aa: CASSWTSGSRTYEQYF; d_call: TRBD2; clone_size: .; j_call: TRBJ2-7; v_call: TRBV5-1
cdr3_nt: TGCAGTGCTAGTCCGAACAACTATGGCTACACCTTC; cdr3_aa: CSASPNNYGYTF; d_call: .; clone_size: many; j_call: TRBJ1-2; v_call: TRBV20-1
cdr3_nt: TGTGCCAGCAGTTACTCTCCTGGCAGGTTAAAGGCGAACACCGGGGAGCTGTTTTTT; cdr3_aa: CASSYSPGRLKANTGELFF; d_call: .; clone_size: many; j_call: TRBJ2-2; v_call: TRBV6-5
cdr3_nt: TGTGCCAGCAGTTACTCGGACTTCACAGATACGCAGTATTTT; cdr3_aa: CASSYSDFTDTQYF; d_call: .; clone_size: few; j_call: TRBJ2-3; v_call: TRBV6-2/TRBV6-3
cdr3_nt: TGCAGTACACGACCGGACGACTTGAGCTCCTACAATGAGCAGTTCTTC; cdr3_aa: CSTRPDDLSSYNEQFF; d_call: .; clone_size: .; j_call: TRBJ2-1; v_call: TRBV20-1
cdr3_nt: TGTGCCAGCAGCCAAGGGACTTACTCCTACAATGAGCAGTTCTTC; cdr3_aa: CASSQGTYSYNEQFF; d_call: .; clone_size: many; j_call: TRBJ2-1; v_call: TRBV4-2
cdr3_nt: TGTGCCAGCAGTCTCCTCGGGGTGGGGTTGGACGAGCCCCAGCATTTT; cdr3_aa: CASSLLGVGLDEPQHF; d_call: .; clone_size: many; j_call: TRBJ1-5; v_call: TRBV12-3/TRBV12-4
cdr3_nt: TGTGCCAGCAGCGTAGCGGACCGAACCTACGAGCAGTACTTC; cdr3_aa: CASSVADRTYEQYF; d_call: .; clone_size: .; j_call: TRBJ2-7; v_call: TRBV9
cdr3_nt: TGTGCCAGCAGTTTAGGCCCCTTACCGGCGGGTGAAAAACTGTTTTTT; cdr3_aa: CASSLGPLPAGEKLFF; d_call: .; clone_size: many; j_call: TRBJ1-4; v_call: TRBV12-3/TRBV12-4
cdr3_nt: TGTGCCAGCAGAGAGGACGGGACAGGGGGTGAGCAGTACTTC; cdr3_aa: CASREDGTGGEQYF; d_call: TRBD1; clone_size: many; j_call: TRBJ2-7; v_call: TRBV7-9
cdr3_nt: TGTGCCAGCCTAGGAGTCCCCGAGCAGTACTTC; cdr3_aa: CASLGVPEQYF; d_call: .; clone_size: .; j_call: TRBJ2-7; v_call: TRBV2
cdr3_nt: TGCGCCAGCCCCAACGACAGGGCAGATACGCAGTATTTT; cdr3_aa: CASPNDRADTQYF; d_call: TRBD1; clone_size: .; j_call: TRBJ2-3; v_call: TRBV23-1